Presented here are 10 T cell receptor delta chains from one specimen sequenced in a study of gamma delta lymphoproliferative disorders and STAT genes. TCRdb reanalysed the multiplex PCR reads via CATT. The table records 1,500 to 2,000 delta-chain clones, less than 3% of them present only once. PBMCs from patients and controls supplied the genomic DNA for sequencing. Source material: blood. Receptors were obtained from a human donor in good health.

About this clone: The protein held in TCRdb is that of a much larger clone and does not match this DNA's translation at residue 14, likely because of a read error; the protein shown is translated from the DNA. The rearrangement joins TRAV38-2/DV8 to TRDJ1; 9 nucleotides match TRDD3. There are 18 residues in the CDR3. In germline, CDR1 is TSESDYY, CDR2 QEAYKQQN. Here the CDR3 reads CAYQGDTLFPPYTGKLIF. The CDR3 DNA reads TGTGCTTATCAGGGGGATACATTGTTCCCTCCTTACACCGGTAAACTCATCTTT.

Comment on this clone: This likely traces to a read error, being one base from a far larger clone. The DNA is omitted, as the CDR3 cannot be located on it reliably, and the CDR3 follows TCRdb's listing. The gene calls are TRDV2 and TRDJ1; TRDD3, the table's D call, was not compared with the DNA. Germline values: CDR1 GEAIGNYY, CDR2 EKD. From its first to its last residue, the CDR3 has 19 amino acids. The CDR3 sequence is CACSSLEKGYDEYTDKLIF.

With respect to this clone: One base separates it from a far larger clone, so it is likely a read error. CDR3 region: CACDTATGDPVTWDTRQMFF. As DNA, the CDR3 is TGTGCCTGTGACACCGCGACTGGGGATCCCGTAACCTGGGACACCCGACAGATGTTTTTC. The chain carries TRDV2 and TRDJ3; the match to TRDD3 covers 7 bases. Looked up from germline, CDR1 is GEAIGNYY and CDR2 is EKD. V gave up 0 bases and J gave up 2 bases; unmatched junction bases: 12. This CDR3 contains 20 residues.

Details on this clone: One base separates it from a far larger clone, so it is likely a read error. Other DNA sequences from this sample encode an identical CDR3 as well. The rearrangement joins TRDV2 to TRDJ3, with TRDD3 as a possible D gene (6 bases). V lost 0 bases and J 0 bases, leaving 17 bases between the germline ends. CDR3 size: 20 residues. The germline CDR1 and CDR2 sequences are GEAIGNYY and EKD. The CDR3 sequence: CACDTTSRGSSSWDTRQMFF. CDR3 nucleotides: TGTGCCTGTGACACCACCTCGCGGGGATCGAGCTCCTGGGACACCCGACAGATGTTTTTC.

This clone was found a few times. A far larger clone lies a single base away; this is likely a read error. In the same sample, other DNA sequences code for this CDR3. The V call is TRDV2, the J call TRDJ1, with 12 bases that match TRDD3. Losses at the gene ends were 5 bases for V and 3 bases for J; bases not matched to a gene: 6. Germline CDR1 GEAIGNYY, CDR2 EKD. The CDR3 sequence is 15 residues long. The CDR3 spells CACAQYWGIPDKLIF. CDR3 nucleotide sequence: TGTGCCTGTGCCCAGTACTGGGGGATACCCGATAAACTCATCTTT.

Note on this clone: TCRdb records a much larger clone's protein for this DNA, with a difference at residue 4 that likely arises from a read error; the protein given is the translation of the DNA. The gene calls are TRDV2 and TRDJ3; TRDD3 matches 7 bases. The CDR3 is made up of 18 amino acids. Germline lookup yields CDR1 GEAIGNYY and CDR2 EKD. V dropped 5 bases and J dropped 4; count of bases not matched to a gene: 13. CDR3 loop: CACGTKGILKWDTRQMFF. CDR3 nucleotides: TGTGCCTGTGGCACGAAGGGGATATTGAAGTGGGACACCCGACAGATGTTTTTC.

Turning to this clone: The protein held in TCRdb is that of a much larger clone and does not match this DNA's translation at residue 3, likely because of a read error; the protein shown is translated from the DNA. J is TRDJ1 and V is TRDV2; unclear D gene. This CDR3 comprises 16 residues. CDR1 GEAIGNYY and CDR2 EKD come from the germline V gene. CDR3 coding DNA: TGTGCCCGTGACAGCTTGGGACTGATGCGCGCCGATAAACTCATCTTT. Translating gives CARDSLGLMRADKLIF.

As to this clone: TCRdb lists the protein of a much larger clone for this DNA, which differs at residue 11, so this is likely a read error; the protein given here is translated from the DNA itself. The V and J genes are TRDV2 and TRDJ1; 8 positions match TRDD3. Germline CDR1 and CDR2: GEAIGNYY and EKD. V lost 1 base, J lost 5 bases, and 17 bases stayed unmatched. This CDR3 comprises 18 residues. CDR3 loop: CACDTFGLGDAPGDKLIF. The CDR3, as DNA: TGTGCCTGTGACACGTTTGGTTTGGGGGATGCGCCGGGGGATAAACTCATCTTT.

This clone has a handful of counts. Only one base separates this from a far larger clonotype, so it likely reflects a read error. The chain carries TRDV2 and TRDJ1, with 8 nucleotides matching TRDD2. V was pared by 3 bases and J by 7 bases, with 33 bases of the junction left unmatched. The length of the CDR3 is 22 residues. CDR1 is GEAIGNYY and CDR2 is EKD in the germline V gene. The chain's CDR3 is CACDAAFLINSGTRTPSLKLIF. For the CDR3, the DNA is TGTGCCTGTGACGCCGCCTTCCTAATCAATTCGGGTACGCGGACTCCCTCGCTTAAACTCATCTTT.

The chain carries TRDV2 and TRDJ1; TRDD3 agrees at 10 bases. The length of the CDR3 is 21 residues. Germline loops: CDR1 GEAIGNYY, CDR2 EKD. Trimming took 0 bases from V and 7 from J; bases not matched to a gene: 25. The CDR3 bases are TGTGCCTGTGACACCGTGCCTACTGGGGGATTTGGGGCCCCGACCTCCGGTAAACTCATCTTT. Translated, it gives CACDTVPTGGFGAPTSGKLIF.